This T cell receptor beta chain comes out of a study of CD8 T cells in Susac syndrome. Notes on the study in general: It was acknowledged by the study that relatively few individuals were included in its TCR sequencing and HLA analysis.

Turning to this clonotype: Its antigen remains unknown.

Germline CDR1 is MDHEN and CDR2 is SYDVKM. The CDR3 covers 13 residues. The ends were cut back, 3 bases at V and 6 bases at J, with 10 bases in the middle. A quantity of about 0.45 to 1 ug RNA underwent reverse transcription using random hexamers. Amplification of TCR beta CDR3 by immunoSEQ multiplex PCR spanned 54 Vbeta and 13 Jbeta. MiXCR, run by TCRdb on the immunoSEQ multiplex PCR reads, gives a single entry per CDR3 protein. The sample consists of some 200,000 distinct CDR3 sequences, 90% to 95% of them appearing once. TCR beta sequences were obtained from blood CD8+ and CD4+ T cells. This TCR was recovered from a human donor with multiple sclerosis. The chain carries TRBV28 and TRBJ2-3, with D hard to call. Sequences were obtained from CD4+ T cells from PBMCs. The CDR3 DNA sequence: TGTGCCAGCAGTTTCCCGACAACCGATACGCAGTATTTT. Translated, it gives CASSFPTTDTQYF.